These 14 T cell receptor beta chains originate from one sample sequenced in a study of control samples from healthy donors and cancer patients. The protocol was immunoSEQ multiplex PCR, while the TCRdb copy is restricted to in-frame clones and leaves out a portion. The top ten clones hold 1.1% to 1.5% of a sample with 150,000 to 200,000 clones, around 94% of them seen once. Sequenced sample: blood. These receptors originate from a man between 25 and 39 years old in good health.

The CDR3 region has the DNA TGTGCCAGTCAGGGGGCGAGGTACAATGAGCAGTTCTTC. Its translation is CASQGARYNEQFF. The chain links TRBV6-6 to TRBJ2-1; 8 bases fit TRBD1. The CDR3 extends over 13 amino acids. The germline V gene has CDR1 MNHNY and CDR2 SVGAGI (reference sequence). V trimming: 9 bases; J trimming: 4 bases; junction bases outside the gene matches: 5.

The chain combines TRBV6-5 with TRBJ1-1; D unclear. With 10 bases removed from V and 11 bases from J, the gap between germline ends came to 17 bases. Germline values: CDR1 MNHEY, CDR2 SVGAGI. The CDR3 extends over 11 amino acids. The CDR3 here is CATRTQVLAFF. CDR3 sequence (DNA): TGTGCCACCAGGACTCAGGTACTGGCTTTCTTT.

The V and J genes are TRBV28 and TRBJ1-3; D is unresolved. Germline lookup yields CDR1 MDHEN and CDR2 SYDVKM. The CDR3 is 12 amino acids. Trimming left V 3 bases short and J 4 bases short, with 4 bases between. The CDR3 DNA sequence: TGTGCCAGCAGTTTGATGGGAAACACCATATATTTT. Its translation is CASSLMGNTIYF. The variable domain in full, with the rest retrieved from reference TRBV28 and TRBJ1-3, is DVKVTQSSRYLVKRTGEKVFLECVQDMDHENMFWYRQDPGLGLRLIYFSYDVKMKEKGDIPEGYSVSREKKERFSLILESASTNQTSMYLCASSLMGNTIYFGEGSWLTVV.

This rearrangement joins TRBV7-2 to TRBJ2-7; 12 bases match TRBD2. Trimming cost V 6 bases and J 3 bases; bases outside gene matches: 6. CDR1 is SGHTA, CDR2 FQGNSA, per germline. The CDR3 is made up of 15 amino acids. For the CDR3, the DNA is TGTGCCAGCAGTTTTACGGGACTAGCGGGCTACGAGCAGTACTTC. It translates to CASSFTGLAGYEQYF. Full variable domain (missing parts from reference TRBV7-2 and TRBJ2-7): GAGVSQSPSNKVTEKGKDVELRCDPISGHTALYWYRQSLGQGLEFLIYFQGNSAPDKSGLPSDRFSAERTGGSVSTLTIQRTQQEDSAVYLCASSFTGLAGYEQYFGPGTRLTVT.

V usage is TRBV18 and J usage is TRBJ2-1; 8 bases are a match to TRBD2. Germline lookup yields CDR1 KGHSH and CDR2 LQKENI. The trim removed 0 bases at V and 3 bases at J, leaving 1 base unmatched. This CDR3 has 15 residues. CDR3 sequence reads: CASSPPGTSYNEQFF. The CDR3 DNA sequence: TGTGCCAGCTCACCACCCGGGACTAGCTACAATGAGCAGTTCTTC.

This chain connects TRBV19 to TRBJ1-5; the match to TRBD1 covers 9 bases. CDR1 and CDR2 from the germline V gene are LNHDA and SQIVND (reference sequence). This CDR3 comprises 15 residues. V lost 5 bases and J lost 6; bases outside the gene matches: 8. DNA for the CDR3: TGTGCCAGTAGTTTAACCGGGACAGGGATTCAGCCCCAGCATTTT. This codes for CASSLTGTGIQPQHF. The variable domain in full, completed from reference TRBV19 and TRBJ1-5, reads DGGITQSPKYLFRKEGQNVTLSCEQNLNHDAMYWYRQDPGQGLRLIYYSQIVNDFQKGDIAEGYSVSREKKESFPLTVTSAQKNPTAFYLCASSLTGTGIQPQHFGDGTRLSIL.

The chain couples TRBV7-9 to TRBJ2-1; TRBD2 might be the D (5 bases). Germline-derived CDR1 and CDR2 are SEHNR and FQNEAQ (reference sequence). The CDR3 contains 14 residues. V lost 3 bases and J lost 9, with 15 bases in between. The CDR3 DNA sequence: TGTGCCAGCAGCTTCATGGAACGGAGGAGTGAGCAGTTCTTC. It translates to CASSFMERRSEQFF.

This chain connects TRBV9 to TRBJ2-3; tentatively, D is TRBD1 (6 bases). The CDR3 covers 15 residues. Trimming cost V 1 base and J 2 bases, with 11 bases left between them. The V gene's germline CDR1 is SGDLS and CDR2 YYNGEE. The DNA of the CDR3 is TGTGCCAGCAGCGTAACGGGGACAACCACAGATACGCAGTATTTT. It specifies CASSVTGTTTDTQYF.

The chain has TRBV4-1 and TRBJ2-2, with 7 nucleotides matching TRBD2. J gave up 0 bases and V 1 base, and 2 bases lay outside the gene matches. The CDR3 covers 16 residues. Germline V gene lookup returns CDR1 MGHRA and CDR2 YSYEKL. Here the CDR3 reads CASSQVAGTNTGELFF. The CDR3 bases are TGCGCCAGCAGCCAAGTAGCGGGTACGAACACCGGGGAGCTGTTTTTT.

The rearrangement uses TRBV21-1 and TRBJ2-1; TRBD2 is the table's D call, not checked against the DNA. TRBV21-1 is described as a pseudogene. The CDR3 loop spans 18 amino acids. CDR3 amino acids: CASSKDARLAGADNEQFF. CDR3 nucleotide sequence: TGTGCCAGCAGCAAAGACGCACGACTAGCGGGAGCCGACAATGAGCAGTTCTTC.

The V call is TRBV9, the J call TRBJ2-7; no clear D. The CDR3 is 15 amino acids. V dropped 0 bases and J dropped 0 bases, with 10 bases sitting between them. Germline V gene sequence: CDR1 SGDLS, CDR2 YYNGEE. For the CDR3, the DNA is TGTGCCAGCAGCGTAGAAGGTTCTAGCTCCTACGAGCAGTACTTC. The encoded protein is CASSVEGSSSYEQYF.

This chain links TRBV30 with TRBJ2-3; D unresolved. The germline gives CDR1 GTSNPN, CDR2 SVGIG (reference sequence). This CDR3 is 12 amino acids long. Trimming took 5 bases from V and 6 from J, leaving 12 bases between them. CDR3 amino acids: CAWAPVGDTQYF. The DNA of the CDR3 is TGTGCCTGGGCCCCGGTAGGGGATACGCAGTATTTT.

The chain combines TRBV27 with TRBJ1-4; D unclear. CDR1 is MNHEY and CDR2 is SMNVEV in the germline V gene (reference sequence). This CDR3 comprises 17 residues. The ends were cut back, 0 bases at V and 7 bases at J, with 18 bases in the middle. DNA for the CDR3: TGTGCCAGCAGTTTATCTAGAGAACGCTATGGAGGTGAAAAACTGTTTTTT. This gives the protein CASSLSRERYGGEKLFF.

The chain has TRBV19 and TRBJ1-1; D is ambiguous. Between the trimmed V and J ends, which lost 6 bases and 6 bases, there was a span of 14 bases. The CDR3 has 13 amino acids. Per the germline V gene, CDR1 is LNHDA and CDR2 is SQIVND (reference sequence). This chain's CDR3 is CASRLRSVAEAFF. The CDR3 DNA reads TGTGCCAGTAGACTTCGGTCAGTCGCTGAAGCTTTCTTT.